This passage covers 31 T cell receptor beta chains from one sample sequenced in a study of blood T cell repertoires in COVID-19. This table comes from immunoSEQ multiplex PCR, and its TCRdb copy is limited to in-frame clones, with some not included. Of about 120,000 clones in the sample, 85% were seen once. Sequencing was done on a sample of peripheral blood. The receptor source for this set is an elderly man with acute or convalescent COVID-19.

The genes are TRBV2 and TRBJ1-4, with 7 bases aligning to TRBD1. There are 16 residues in the CDR3. Looked up from germline, CDR1 is SNHLY and CDR2 is FYNNEI. After removal of 4 bases from V and 10 bases from J, the junction contained 15 bases not matched to a gene. The CDR3 sequence: CASSGGMTGSAGKLFF. CDR3 bases: TGTGCCAGCAGTGGCGGAATGACAGGGTCCGCAGGAAAACTGTTTTTT.

The rearrangement uses TRBV7-2 and TRBJ2-5; D might be TRBD1 (6 bases). This CDR3 region has 13 residues. The germline V gene encodes CDR1 SGHTA and CDR2 FQGNSA. V was trimmed by 3 bases and J by 3 bases, leaving 8 bases between them. The CDR3 bases are TGTGCCAGCAGCTTCGGACAGAAAGAGACCCAGTACTTC. Its translation: CASSFGQKETQYF.

The rearrangement links TRBV12-5 to TRBJ1-1, with a weak D call TRBD1 (5 bases). There are 16 residues in the CDR3. Trimming left V 2 bases short and J 0 bases short, with 13 bases between. Per germline, CDR1 LGHNT and CDR2 FRNRAP. CDR3 DNA sequence: TGTGCTAGTGGTTTGCCCACGACAGTCATGAACACTGAAGCTTTCTTT. Encoded protein: CASGLPTTVMNTEAFF.

In its sample, this clone was seen once. The V and J genes are TRBV19 and TRBJ2-7; no clear D gene. V was cut by 4 bases and J by 2 bases, with 12 bases left in between. Per the germline V gene, CDR1 is LNHDA and CDR2 is SQIVND (reference sequence). The CDR3 length is 14 residues. CDR3 region: CASSTRVPPYEQYF. The CDR3, as DNA: TGTGCCAGTAGTACCCGGGTCCCACCCTACGAGCAGTACTTC.

CDR3 coding DNA: TGTGCCAGCAGCTTAGCCGGGGGATCAACAGATACGCAGTATTTT. It encodes CASSLAGGSTDTQYF. The chain carries TRBV11-2 and TRBJ2-3, with D possibly TRBD2 on 6 matching bases. The CDR3 extends over 15 amino acids. Germline lookup yields CDR1 SGHAT and CDR2 FQNNGV. V lost 1 base and J lost 3, with 11 bases in between.

V gene TRBV18 combines with J gene TRBJ1-3, with D hard to call. This CDR3 spans 15 amino acids. Germline values: CDR1 KGHSH, CDR2 LQKENI. The V and J ends lost 6 bases and 0 bases respectively, with 12 bases between them. In DNA, the CDR3 is TGTGCCAGCTCGCCCGACGGGAGCTCTGGAAACACCATATATTTT. Its protein is CASSPDGSSGNTIYF.

This clone was detected once. The V call is TRBV7-9, the J call TRBJ2-5, with D perhaps TRBD1 (6 bases). There are 14 residues in the CDR3. From germline, CDR1 is SEHNR and CDR2 FQNEAQ (reference sequence). The V end was cut by 1 base, the J end by 5 bases, with 11 bases between. Here the CDR3 reads CASSLDEQGETQYF. The CDR3, as DNA: TGTGCCAGCAGCTTAGATGAGCAGGGGGAGACCCAGTACTTC. Drawing the rest from reference TRBV7-9 and TRBJ2-5, the complete variable domain is DTGVSQNPRHKITKRGQNVTFRCDPISEHNRLYWYRQTLGQGPEFLTYFQNEAQLEKSRLLSDRFSAERPKGSFSTLEIQRTEQGDSAMYLCASSLDEQGETQYFGPGTRLLVL.

The V gene is TRBV6-5, the J gene TRBJ1-6, with 9 bases matching TRBD1. CDR3 length: 16 residues. J was trimmed by 9 bases and V by 4 bases; bases with no gene match: 10. Germline CDR1 reads MNHEY; CDR2 reads SVGAGI. The CDR3 region is CASSSRDRVGGSPLHF. CDR3 bases: TGTGCCAGCAGTTCCAGGGACAGGGTGGGTGGTTCACCCCTCCACTTT.

This clone was seen once. CDR3 loop: CASSADTDTQYF. The CDR3 coding sequence is TGTGCCAGCAGCGCGGATACAGATACGCAGTATTTT. This chain uses TRBV5-4 with TRBJ2-3; D gene ambiguous. This CDR3 is built from 12 residues. V gave up 4 bases and J gave up 3 bases, with 6 bases separating them. Germline loops: CDR1 SGHNT, CDR2 YYREEE (reference sequence).

This clone came up once. The chain carries TRBV6-5 and TRBJ2-1; TRBD1 agrees at 7 bases. The CDR3 consists of 15 residues. J lost 4 bases, V lost 5 bases, and 8 bases had no gene match. Germline V gene lookup returns CDR1 MNHEY and CDR2 SVGAGI. CDR3 protein: CASSLDRQFYNEQFF. DNA of the CDR3: TGTGCCAGCAGTCTGGACAGGCAGTTTTACAATGAGCAGTTCTTC.

The rearrangement links TRBV9 to TRBJ1-3; 9 bases map to TRBD1. Germline-derived CDR1 and CDR2 are SGDLS and YYNGEE. The V and J ends lost 0 bases and 5 bases, in that order; junction bases with no gene match: 12. The length of the CDR3 is 18 residues. The CDR3 protein is CASSVEGSGQGDRNTIYF. The CDR3 bases are TGTGCCAGCAGCGTAGAGGGGTCGGGACAGGGAGATCGAAACACCATATATTTT.

The chain carries TRBV10-3 and TRBJ1-6; D not resolved. The germline gives CDR1 ENHRY, CDR2 SYGVKD. CDR3 length: 14 residues. The V gene lost 6 bases and the J gene lost 7 bases, with 13 bases spanning the gap. The CDR3 DNA is TGTGCCATCAGGACGGACGGCGGGAATTCACCCCTCCACTTT. This gives the protein CAIRTDGGNSPLHF.

The chain combines TRBV6-2 or TRBV6-3 with TRBJ1-1; D is perhaps TRBD1 (6 bases). Trimming cost V 2 bases and J 6 bases, with 10 bases left between them. The CDR3 consists of 13 residues. Germline CDR1 MNHEY, CDR2 SVGEGT. This chain's CDR3 is CASSYPGVAEAFF. The CDR3 DNA follows: TGTGCCAGCAGTTACCCAGGGGTCGCTGAAGCTTTCTTT.

The chain couples TRBV6-5 to TRBJ2-3; the match to TRBD1 covers 8 bases. Germline V gene lookup returns CDR1 MNHEY and CDR2 SVGAGI. This CDR3 region has 14 residues. V gave up 2 bases and J gave up 3 bases; unmatched junction bases: 1. The CDR3 DNA follows: TGTGCCAGCAGTTACCAGGGGGCAACAGATACGCAGTATTTT. This sequence encodes CASSYQGATDTQYF.

The chain couples TRBV6-1 to TRBJ1-5; 9 bases fit TRBD1. In germline, CDR1 is MNHNS, CDR2 SASEGT. This CDR3 has 16 amino acids. J was trimmed by 3 bases and V by 4 bases; bases with no gene match: 7. The CDR3 DNA is TGTGCCAGCAGTGCATCCAACAGGGGGCTCAATCAGCCCCAGCATTTT. This sequence encodes CASSASNRGLNQPQHF.

V and J are TRBV14 and TRBJ2-2; D is unresolved. Per the germline V gene, CDR1 is SGHDN and CDR2 is FVKESK. The length of the CDR3 is 14 residues. V was shortened by 1 base and J by 1 base, with 4 bases between the two germline ends. CDR3 amino acids: CASSQVRNTGELFF. DNA of the CDR3: TGTGCCAGCAGCCAAGTCCGGAACACCGGGGAGCTGTTTTTT.

The chain employs TRBV3-1 (or the pseudogene TRBV3-2) and TRBJ2-3; TRBD2 matches at 15 bases. The V gene end was trimmed by 4 bases and the J gene end by 1 base; junction bases not matched to a gene: 6. CDR1 is LGHDT, CDR2 YNNKEL, per germline (reference sequence). The CDR3 runs 18 residues. The CDR3 is CASSRGLAGGKGTDTQYF. CDR3 sequence (DNA): TGTGCCAGCAGCCGGGGACTAGCGGGGGGCAAGGGCACAGATACGCAGTATTTT.

V is TRBV10-2 and J is TRBJ1-1; D not resolved. The length of the CDR3 is 13 residues. Germline values: CDR1 WSHSY, CDR2 SAAADI. V was pared by 7 bases and J by 5 bases, with 14 bases between. CDR3 in DNA: TGCGCCAGCACTAACGGTCGGGGTACTGAAGCTTTCTTT. Translation gives CASTNGRGTEAFF.

This rearrangement joins TRBV10-3 to TRBJ2-3; TRBD1 matches 7 bases. This CDR3 spans 16 amino acids. The V segment lost 5 bases and the J segment 0 bases; nucleotides outside the gene matches: 8. CDR1 ENHRY and CDR2 SYGVKD come from the germline V gene. CDR3 sequence (DNA): TGTGCCATCAGTCCCCGGTGGGGACAGAGCACAGATACGCAGTATTTT. Its protein product is CAISPRWGQSTDTQYF.

This sequence joins TRBV21-1 and TRBJ1-2; whether TRBD1, the table's D call, matches the DNA was not checked. TRBV21-1 is a known pseudogene. The CDR3 length is 13 residues. DNA of the CDR3: TGTGCCAGCAGCCCCTGGGACATGTACGGCTACACCTTC. Translation: CASSPWDMYGYTF.

The rearrangement uses TRBV19 and TRBJ2-6; 8 positions match TRBD1. V lost 5 bases and J lost 2; bases outside the gene matches: 8. Germline CDR1 LNHDA, CDR2 SQIVND (reference sequence). The CDR3 totals 17 residues. The CDR3 region is CASSLRTGSPGANVLTF. The CDR3 nucleotides are TGTGCCAGTAGTTTGAGGACAGGGTCTCCTGGGGCCAACGTCCTGACTTTC.

The chain has TRBV28 and TRBJ1-6, with D possibly TRBD1 on 5 matching bases. The V end lost 6 bases, the J end lost 5 bases, and 14 bases lay between the germline ends. Germline CDR1 is MDHEN and CDR2 is SYDVKM. The CDR3 contains 15 residues. The CDR3 is CASRERQINNSPLHF. CDR3 sequence (DNA): TGTGCCAGCAGGGAGAGACAGATAAATAATTCACCCCTCCACTTT.

As for this clone: Other DNA sequences in this specimen translate into the identical CDR3. The J gene is TRBJ1-1, the V gene TRBV18; weak D call: TRBD1 (5 bases). Germline CDR1 is KGHSH and CDR2 is LQKENI. This CDR3 spans 13 amino acids. V lost 3 bases and J 1 base, leaving 6 bases between the germline ends. CDR3 sequence reads: CASSPRENTEAFF. The CDR3 coding sequence is TGTGCCAGCTCACCCAGGGAGAACACTGAAGCTTTCTTT.

The rearrangement uses TRBV10-1 and TRBJ1-1, with a tentative D call TRBD1 (6 bases). CDR3 length equals 15 residues. Per germline, CDR1 WNHNN and CDR2 SYGVQD (reference sequence). V lost 0 bases and J 0 bases, leaving 8 bases between the germline ends. CDR3 DNA: TGCGCCAGCAGTGAGTCTAGGGGGATGAACACTGAAGCTTTCTTT. It is translated as CASSESRGMNTEAFF.

This chain links TRBV7-3 with TRBJ2-2; a possible D gene is TRBD2 (5 bases). The V end was cut by 3 bases, the J end by 3 bases, with 8 bases between. The CDR3 length is 14 residues. CDR1 and CDR2 (germline): SGHTA, FQGTGA. This CDR3 reads CASSFEGHTGELFF. The CDR3 DNA follows: TGTGCCAGCAGCTTCGAGGGTCACACCGGGGAGCTGTTTTTT.

This rearrangement joins TRBV5-6 to TRBJ2-2, with D unclear. Trimming stripped 1 base from V and 6 bases from J, with 13 bases between. The CDR3 covers 15 residues. CDR1 and CDR2 from the germline V gene are SGHDT and YYEEEE. The CDR3 loop reads CASSLLSGHAGELFF. In DNA form, the CDR3 reads TGTGCCAGCAGCTTGTTATCAGGTCACGCCGGGGAGCTGTTTTTT.

J is TRBJ2-1 and V is TRBV10-2, with 10 bases matching TRBD2. Germline CDR1 is WSHSY and CDR2 is SAAADI. The V and J ends lost 6 bases and 3 bases, in that order; junction bases with no gene match: 5. The CDR3 has 15 residues. The CDR3 protein is CASRSGTSDYNEQFF. The CDR3 DNA follows: TGCGCCAGCAGGTCCGGGACTAGCGACTACAATGAGCAGTTCTTC.

The CDR3 DNA sequence: TGTGCCAGCAGCTTGAAGGGGGACAATCAGCCCCAGCATTTT. It is translated as CASSLKGDNQPQHF. The rearrangement links TRBV5-4 to TRBJ1-5; D possibly corresponds to TRBD1 (6 bases). V lost 1 base to trimming and J lost 3 bases, with 8 bases between them. Germline V gene lookup returns CDR1 SGHNT and CDR2 YYREEE (reference sequence). CDR3 length: 14 amino acids.

This chain joins TRBV19 and TRBJ1-5; D gene unclear. Trimming shortened V by 3 bases and J by 4 bases, and 10 bases separated the two germline ends. CDR1 is LNHDA and CDR2 is SQIVND in the germline V gene (reference sequence). There are 14 residues in the CDR3. The CDR3 bases are TGTGCCAGTAGTATGCGGGAGCCTAATCAGCCCCAGCATTTT. The encoded protein is CASSMREPNQPQHF.

The V gene is TRBV6-5, the J gene TRBJ1-2; D is undetermined. The CDR3 has 15 amino acids. Germline CDR1 is MNHEY and CDR2 is SVGAGI. With 6 bases removed from V and 0 bases from J, the gap between germline ends came to 14 bases. CDR3 sequence reads: CASRAMELANYGYTF. The CDR3 region has the DNA TGTGCCAGCAGGGCTATGGAGCTCGCTAACTATGGCTACACCTTC.

The V and J genes are TRBV7-3 and TRBJ2-7; 8 positions agree with TRBD1. This CDR3 is 18 amino acids long. Trimming removed 1 base from V and 4 bases from J; junction bases left unmatched: 15. Germline V gene data show CDR1 as SGHTA and CDR2 as FQGTGA. The CDR3 reads CASSLRVPGQGAPYEQYF. In DNA form, the CDR3 reads TGTGCCAGCAGCTTAAGGGTCCCCGGGCAGGGGGCTCCGTACGAGCAGTACTTC.